Following are 13 T cell receptor beta chains from one sample sequenced in a study of T cell responses to AZD1222 COVID-19 vaccine (TCRdb year 2021). The label giving this sample's time point can be read as: baseline before first vaccination. The receptor library was made with the immunoSEQ multiplex PCR assay. Entries here come from immuneACCESS through TCRdb and include only in-frame sequences with V and J called. Some clones fail to appear in such tables; in the studies checked, an unresolved V gene covers under half of the shortfall, and the cause of the remainder is unknown. For this sample there are more than 95,000 clones; roughly 87% appear just once. Around 4.8% of the sample rests with the top ten. Sequencing was performed on peripheral blood, taken on day 0 of AZD1222 vaccination. The receptors originated from an adult in good health.

The gene calls are TRBV30 and TRBJ1-6; no reliable D call. CDR1 GTSNPN and CDR2 SVGIG come from the germline V gene (reference sequence). This CDR3 region has 14 residues. Trimming removed 0 bases at V and 7 bases at J, with 10 bases between. CDR3 in DNA: TGTGCCTGGAGTGTTCGACCGTGGAATTCACCCCTCCACTTT. Its protein product is CAWSVRPWNSPLHF.

This chain uses TRBV5-5 with TRBJ2-3; weak D call: TRBD1 (6 bases). Trimming stripped 0 bases from V and 6 bases from J, with 17 bases between. The CDR3 loop spans 16 amino acids. Germline CDR1 reads SGHKS; CDR2 reads YYEKEE (reference sequence). CDR3 loop: CASSLGIRGLADTQYF. The CDR3 DNA sequence: TGTGCCAGCAGCTTGGGTATCAGGGGTTTAGCGGATACGCAGTATTTT.

In DNA form, the CDR3 reads TGTGCCAGCAGCGGCCGGACAGGGAGGGCCACTGAAGCTTTCTTT. Its protein is CASSGRTGRATEAFF. J is TRBJ1-1 and V is TRBV9; 8 bases line up with TRBD1. The CDR3 is made up of 15 amino acids. V shed 3 bases and J 4 bases; nucleotides not matched to a gene: 8. Germline V lookup: CDR1 SGDLS, CDR2 YYNGEE. Based on the CDR3 plus reference TRBV9 and TRBJ1-1, the full variable domain is DSGVTQTPKHLITATGQRVTLRCSPRSGDLSVYWYQQSLDQGLQFLIQYYNGEERAKGNILERFSAQQFPDLHSELNLSSLELGDSALYFCASSGRTGRATEAFFGQGTRLTVV.

This rearrangement joins TRBV30 to TRBJ1-1, with D possibly TRBD1 on 5 matching bases. The germline V gene has CDR1 GTSNPN and CDR2 SVGIG (reference sequence). This CDR3 has 13 residues. The V end lost 4 bases, the J end lost 2 bases, and 11 bases lay between the germline ends. The CDR3 DNA follows: TGTGCCTGGACACCAGGGCCAAACACTGAAGCTTTCTTT. This translates into CAWTPGPNTEAFF.

CDR3 amino acids: CASSLAGLRGYTSTDTQYF. The CDR3, as DNA: TGTGCCAGCAGCTTAGCCGGCCTGCGGGGATATACTAGCACAGATACGCAGTATTTT. This chain links TRBV7-6 with TRBJ2-3; D possibly corresponds to TRBD2 (6 bases). Per the germline V gene, CDR1 is SGHVS and CDR2 is FNYEAQ. The V and J ends lost 0 bases and 0 bases respectively, with 19 bases between them. This CDR3 has 19 amino acids.

This chain's CDR3 is CASSLGRSTYGYTF. The CDR3 bases are TGTGCCAGCAGCTTGGGCAGGAGTACATATGGCTACACCTTC. The chain recombines TRBV7-8 with TRBJ1-2; D is ambiguous. Trimming stripped 3 bases from V and 5 bases from J, with 13 bases between. The length of the CDR3 is 14 residues. Per the germline V gene, CDR1 is SGHVS and CDR2 is FQNEAQ. Looking up the rest from reference TRBV7-8 and TRBJ1-2 gives the full variable domain: GAGVSQSPRYKVAKRGQDVALRCDPISGHVSLFWYQQALGQGPEFLTYFQNEAQLDKSGLPSDRFFAERPEGSVSTLKIQRTQQEDSAVYLCASSLGRSTYGYTFGSGTRLTVV.

V gene TRBV23-1 combines with J gene TRBJ2-7, with 7 bases that match TRBD1. TRBV23-1 is designated an ORF whose function remains uncertain. The CDR3 loop spans 15 amino acids. J lost 2 bases, V lost 3 bases, and 7 bases had no gene match. CDR3: CASSHKGASPYEQYF. The CDR3 DNA reads as TGCGCCAGCAGTCATAAGGGGGCTTCTCCCTACGAGCAGTACTTC.

The chain is built from TRBV5-1 and TRBJ1-2, with D unresolved. The V and J ends lost 0 bases and 0 bases respectively, with 3 bases between them. Germline CDR1 SGHRS, CDR2 YFSETQ. This CDR3 has 13 residues. The DNA for the CDR3 is TGCGCCAGCAGCTTGGCTACTAACTATGGCTACACCTTC. Translation: CASSLATNYGYTF. Combining the CDR3 with reference TRBV5-1 and TRBJ1-2 gives the whole variable domain KAGVTQTPRYLIKTRGQQVTLSCSPISGHRSVSWYQQTPGQGLQFLFEYFSETQRNKGNFPGRFSGRQFSNSRSEMNVSTLELGDSALYLCASSLATNYGYTFGSGTRLTVV.

The V and J genes are TRBV5-4 and TRBJ1-2, with 9 bases aligning to TRBD1. Per germline, CDR1 SGHNT and CDR2 YYREEE (reference sequence). The CDR3 is 16 amino acids. V dropped 3 bases and J dropped 1; count of bases not matched to a gene: 7. Written as DNA, the CDR3 is TGTGCCAGCAGCTCCCGGTGGGGACAGGGTAACTATGGCTACACCTTC. This gives the protein CASSSRWGQGNYGYTF.

This clone was recorded only once. The chain has TRBV27 and TRBJ1-2; D is perhaps TRBD1 (6 bases). Germline values: CDR1 MNHEY, CDR2 SMNVEV (reference sequence). CDR3 size: 19 residues. Trimming removed 5 bases at V and 5 bases at J, with 30 bases between. The CDR3 is CASSRRGGLFPTGGYGYTF. The CDR3 DNA is TGTGCCAGCAGTCGCCGGGGGGGTTTGTTTCCGACAGGAGGTTATGGCTACACCTTC.

This clone was counted once. The rearrangement uses TRBV10-3 and TRBJ2-3; 7 nucleotides line up with TRBD2. Looked up from germline, CDR1 is ENHRY and CDR2 is SYGVKD. Unmatched junction bases numbered 7, after V lost 10 bases and J lost 0 bases. The CDR3 length is 14 residues. CDR3 in DNA: TGTGCCACAAAAAGCGGGGTCAGCACAGATACGCAGTATTTT. Translating gives CATKSGVSTDTQYF.

The table lists this clone with a count of one. The CDR3 DNA reads as TGTGCCAGCAGCTTAGGCCTGGGGGACTTGAACACTGAAGCTTTCTTT. Protein product: CASSLGLGDLNTEAFF. The chain couples TRBV7-6 to TRBJ1-1; weak D call: TRBD1 (5 bases). Germline CDR1 is SGHVS and CDR2 is FNYEAQ. The CDR3 consists of 16 residues. The V end was cut by 1 base, the J end by 0 bases, with 12 bases between.

The table lists this clone with a count of one. The rearrangement uses TRBV7-9 and TRBJ2-1, with a tentative D call TRBD2 (5 bases). V lost 2 bases and J 12 bases, leaving 23 bases between the germline ends. The CDR3 runs 16 residues. CDR1 SEHNR and CDR2 FQNEAQ come from the germline V gene (reference sequence). CDR3 residues: CASSLIGGGQAVSQFF. The CDR3 coding sequence is TGTGCCAGCAGCTTAATTGGCGGCGGGCAGGCCGTTTCGCAGTTCTTC.